The present T cell receptor beta chain was sequenced within a study of T-cell reconstitution after alpha-beta-depleted transplantation in children. About this clonotype itself: Its antigen is undetermined. The missing conserved phenylalanine or tryptophan at the end of this CDR3 makes a read error likely.

The CDR3 is 15 residues long. The germline V gene has CDR1 SGHRS and CDR2 YFSETQ. V lost 0 bases and J lost 8, with 17 bases in between. The library targeted TCRbeta and was prepared with unique molecular identifiers. Each CDR3 protein is one row after TCRdb ran MiXCR on the PCR reads. This sample yields some 150,000 distinct CDR3 sequences, of which around 9% are seen a single time; about a sixth belongs to the top ten. Study results and limitations: Some patients showed high day-60 TCRbeta diversity, which derived from surviving recipient T cells and thymic progenitors. Diversity and T-cell counts at one year after transplant derived mostly from new T cells. Expanded clones from the graft, numbering several hundred, reportedly supplied alpha-beta T cells about two months after transplant.

This chain joins TRBV5-1 and TRBJ1-1, with a tentative D call TRBD1 (6 bases). Sequenced material: PBMCs, mostly from graft donor cells, taken 180 days after TCRalphabeta/CD19-depleted stem cell transplant. This sequence originates from a female patient aged 2-15 years who had a stem cell transplant for congenital amegakaryocytic thrombocytopenia, so the T cells may come from the graft donor. The CDR3 sequence is CASSLGDTLGPEAFS. The CDR3 DNA reads TGCGCCAGCAGCTTGGGGGACACCCTAGGGCCCGAAGCTTTCTCT.